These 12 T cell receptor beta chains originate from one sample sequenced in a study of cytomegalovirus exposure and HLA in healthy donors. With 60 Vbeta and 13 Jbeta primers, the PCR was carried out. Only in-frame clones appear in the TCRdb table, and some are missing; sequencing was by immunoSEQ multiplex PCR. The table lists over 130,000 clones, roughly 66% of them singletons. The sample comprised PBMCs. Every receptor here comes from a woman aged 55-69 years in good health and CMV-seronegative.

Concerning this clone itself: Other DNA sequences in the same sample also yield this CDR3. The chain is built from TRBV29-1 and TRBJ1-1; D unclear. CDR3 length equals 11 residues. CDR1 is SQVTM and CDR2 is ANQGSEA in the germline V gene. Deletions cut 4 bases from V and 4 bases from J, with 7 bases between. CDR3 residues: CSVVSSTEAFF. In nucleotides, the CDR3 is TGCAGCGTTGTGTCGAGCACTGAAGCTTTCTTT.

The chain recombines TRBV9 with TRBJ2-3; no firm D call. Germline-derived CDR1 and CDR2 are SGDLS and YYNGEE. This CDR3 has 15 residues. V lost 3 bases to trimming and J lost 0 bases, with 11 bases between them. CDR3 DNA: TGTGCCAGCAGCGGCGGCATCACTAGCACAGATACGCAGTATTTT. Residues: CASSGGITSTDTQYF. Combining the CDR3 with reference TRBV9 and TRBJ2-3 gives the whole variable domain DSGVTQTPKHLITATGQRVTLRCSPRSGDLSVYWYQQSLDQGLQFLIQYYNGEERAKGNILERFSAQQFPDLHSELNLSSLELGDSALYFCASSGGITSTDTQYFGPGTRLTVL.

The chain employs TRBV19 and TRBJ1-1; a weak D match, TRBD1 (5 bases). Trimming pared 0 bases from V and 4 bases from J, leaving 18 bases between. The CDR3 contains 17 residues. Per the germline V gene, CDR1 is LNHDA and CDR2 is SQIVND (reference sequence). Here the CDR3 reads CASSIDPWGGRGTEAFF. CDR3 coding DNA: TGTGCCAGTAGTATAGACCCCTGGGGGGGTAGAGGCACTGAAGCTTTCTTT.

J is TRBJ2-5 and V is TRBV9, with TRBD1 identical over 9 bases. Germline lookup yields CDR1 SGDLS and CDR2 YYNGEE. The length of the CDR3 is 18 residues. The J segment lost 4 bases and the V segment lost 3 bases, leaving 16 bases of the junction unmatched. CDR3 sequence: CASSAGDRVGPSRETQYF. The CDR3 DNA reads TGTGCCAGCAGCGCCGGGGACAGGGTAGGGCCGAGTCGAGAGACCCAGTACTTC.

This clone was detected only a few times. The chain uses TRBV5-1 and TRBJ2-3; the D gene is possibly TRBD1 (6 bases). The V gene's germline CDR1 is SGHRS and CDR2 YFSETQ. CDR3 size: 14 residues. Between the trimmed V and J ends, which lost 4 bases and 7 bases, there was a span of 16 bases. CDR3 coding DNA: TGCGCCAGCAGCCCCCGGACAGCCTCCAATACGCAGTATTTT. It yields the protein CASSPRTASNTQYF.

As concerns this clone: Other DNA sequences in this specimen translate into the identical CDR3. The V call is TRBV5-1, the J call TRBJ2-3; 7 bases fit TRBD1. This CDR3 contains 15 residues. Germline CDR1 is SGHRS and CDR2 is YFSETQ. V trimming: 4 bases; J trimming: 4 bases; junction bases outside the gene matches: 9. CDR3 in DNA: TGCGCCAGCAGCGCCGACAGGGCCCCCCCAGATACGCAGTATTTT. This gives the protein CASSADRAPPDTQYF.

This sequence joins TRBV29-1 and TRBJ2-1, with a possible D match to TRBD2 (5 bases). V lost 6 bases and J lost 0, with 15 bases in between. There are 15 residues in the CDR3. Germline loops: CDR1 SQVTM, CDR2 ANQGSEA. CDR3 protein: CSVQGSVRSYNEQFF. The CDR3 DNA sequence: TGCAGCGTCCAAGGGAGCGTCCGCTCCTACAATGAGCAGTTCTTC.

CDR3 coding DNA: TGTGCCAGCAGCTTAAAGCAGAACGGGGAAGCTTTCTTT. Translated: CASSLKQNGEAFF. The genes are TRBV11-3 and TRBJ1-1; D is unresolved. Germline V gives CDR1 SGHNT, CDR2 YENEEA. V dropped 2 bases and J dropped 8 bases, with 12 bases sitting between them. The CDR3 consists of 13 residues.

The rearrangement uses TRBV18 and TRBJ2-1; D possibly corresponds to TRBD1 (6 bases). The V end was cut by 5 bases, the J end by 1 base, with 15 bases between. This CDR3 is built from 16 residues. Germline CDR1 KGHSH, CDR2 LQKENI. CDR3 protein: CASSTRGGRSYNEQFF. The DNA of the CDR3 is TGTGCCAGCTCAACCCGAGGGGGTAGGTCCTACAATGAGCAGTTCTTC.

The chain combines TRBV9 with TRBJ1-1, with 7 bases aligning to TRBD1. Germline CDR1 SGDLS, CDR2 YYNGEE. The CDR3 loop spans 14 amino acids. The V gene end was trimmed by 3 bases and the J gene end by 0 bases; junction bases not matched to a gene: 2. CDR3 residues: CASSGRGMNTEAFF. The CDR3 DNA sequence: TGTGCCAGCAGCGGCAGGGGGATGAACACTGAAGCTTTCTTT.

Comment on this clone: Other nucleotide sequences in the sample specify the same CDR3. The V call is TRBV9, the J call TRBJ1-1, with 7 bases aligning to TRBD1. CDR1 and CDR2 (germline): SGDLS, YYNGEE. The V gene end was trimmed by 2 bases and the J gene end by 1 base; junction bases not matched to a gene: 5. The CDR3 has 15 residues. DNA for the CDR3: TGTGCCAGCAGCGTGGTACCAGGGGGGAACACTGAAGCTTTCTTT. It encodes CASSVVPGGNTEAFF.

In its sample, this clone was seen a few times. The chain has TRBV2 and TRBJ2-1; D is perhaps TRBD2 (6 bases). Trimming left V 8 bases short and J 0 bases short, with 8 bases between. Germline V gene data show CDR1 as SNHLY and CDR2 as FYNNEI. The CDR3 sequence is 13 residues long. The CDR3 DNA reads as TGTGCCAGCCATAGCGGCTCCTACAATGAGCAGTTCTTC. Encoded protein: CASHSGSYNEQFF.